Shown below are 26 T cell receptor beta chains from a single sample sequenced in a study of blood T cell repertoires in COVID-19. This table comes from immunoSEQ multiplex PCR, and its TCRdb copy is limited to in-frame clones, with some not included. Here the sample spans 400,000 to 450,000 clones, 86% being singletons. Sequenced: peripheral blood. The source of these receptors is a woman under 40 with active or convalescent COVID-19.

The J gene is TRBJ2-3, the V gene TRBV14; TRBD2 matches at 11 bases. The CDR3 spans 15 residues. Germline CDR1 and CDR2: SGHDN and FVKESK. V shed 3 bases, J shed 3 bases, and the junction held 2 bases outside the gene matches. The CDR3 reads CASSQIAGGTDTQYF. For the CDR3, the DNA is TGTGCCAGCAGCCAGATAGCGGGAGGGACAGATACGCAGTATTTT.

The rearrangement uses TRBV21-1 and TRBJ1-6; the table names TRBD1, a call not compared with the DNA. TRBV21-1 is annotated as a pseudogene. The CDR3 is 16 amino acids. The DNA of the CDR3 is TGTGCCAGCAGCAAAGTGAAGGGGACCTATAATTCACCCCTCCACTTT. Translation: CASSKVKGTYNSPLHF.

The chain employs TRBV5-1 and TRBJ2-2, with 8 positions matching TRBD2. Germline V gene data show CDR1 as SGHRS and CDR2 as YFSETQ. V shed 3 bases, J shed 3 bases, and the junction held 4 bases outside the gene matches. The CDR3 is 15 amino acids. Here the CDR3 DNA reads TGCGCCAGCAGCTCGACTAGCGAATACACCGGGGAGCTGTTTTTT. Protein sequence: CASSSTSEYTGELFF.

The chain combines TRBV18 with TRBJ2-1, with 8 bases matching TRBD2. CDR1 and CDR2 from the germline V gene are KGHSH and LQKENI. This CDR3 contains 15 residues. The V segment lost 0 bases and the J segment 10 bases; nucleotides outside the gene matches: 8. CDR3 region: CASSPPGSGIREQFF. Written as DNA, the CDR3 is TGTGCCAGCTCACCACCGGGTAGCGGGATCCGGGAGCAGTTCTTC. Looking up the rest from reference TRBV18 and TRBJ2-1 gives the full variable domain: NAGVMQNPRHLVRRRGQEARLRCSPMKGHSHVYWYRQLPEEGLKFMVYLQKENIIDESGMPKERFSAEFPKEGPSILRIQQVVRGDSAAYFCASSPPGSGIREQFFGPGTRLTVL.

The chain combines TRBV19 with TRBJ2-2, with 10 bases fitting TRBD2. Germline CDR1 LNHDA, CDR2 SQIVND (reference sequence). This CDR3 region has 15 residues. Unmatched junction bases numbered 2, after V lost 6 bases and J lost 1 base. The CDR3 coding sequence is TGTGCCAGTAGGGCTAGCGGGGGGAACACCGGGGAGCTGTTTTTT. Translated, it gives CASRASGGNTGELFF.

The chain's CDR3 is CASSKALTGAQETQYF. The CDR3 bases are TGTGCCAGCAGCAAAGCCCTGACAGGGGCCCAAGAGACCCAGTACTTC. The chain uses TRBV21-1 and TRBJ2-5; the table's D gene call, TRBD1, was not cross checked with the DNA. TRBV21-1 is a documented pseudogene. The CDR3 spans 16 residues.

The chain joins TRBV5-4 to TRBJ2-7, with TRBD2 matching over 9 bases. The length of the CDR3 is 14 residues. The germline V gene has CDR1 SGHNT and CDR2 YYREEE (reference sequence). J gave up 3 bases and V 4 bases, and 5 bases lay outside the gene matches. CDR3 in amino acids: CASSTSGGNYEQYF. The DNA for the CDR3 is TGTGCCAGCAGCACAAGCGGGGGGAACTACGAGCAGTACTTC.

The V call is TRBV6-1, the J call TRBJ1-2, with D perhaps matching TRBD1 (6 bases). This CDR3 comprises 14 residues. Trimming cost V 2 bases and J 5 bases, with 12 bases left between them. The germline V gene has CDR1 MNHNS and CDR2 SASEGT. The CDR3 nucleotides are TGTGCCAGCAGTGAACAGGCAGGGGCATATGGCTACACCTTC. It translates to CASSEQAGAYGYTF.

Comments on this clone: Other DNA sequences from this sample encode an identical CDR3 as well. The chain couples TRBV5-1 to TRBJ1-2; no clear D gene. The germline gives CDR1 SGHRS, CDR2 YFSETQ. The germline V and J ends were trimmed by 0 bases and 2 bases, with 5 bases remaining between them. The CDR3 is made up of 13 amino acids. CDR3 bases: TGCGCCAGCAGCTTGGACAGCAACTATGGCTACACCTTC. Its translation: CASSLDSNYGYTF.

This clone has a handful of counts. The chain recombines TRBV7-2 with TRBJ2-3; 13 nucleotides align to TRBD2. Losses at the gene ends were 4 bases for V and 2 bases for J; bases not matched to a gene: 3. CDR3 length equals 16 residues. Germline CDR1 is SGHTA and CDR2 is FQGNSA. This chain's CDR3 is CASSSGLAGTTDTQYF. The CDR3 DNA sequence: TGTGCCAGCAGCTCGGGACTAGCGGGAACCACAGATACGCAGTATTTT. The whole variable domain, filled in from reference TRBV7-2 and TRBJ2-3, reads GAGVSQSPSNKVTEKGKDVELRCDPISGHTALYWYRQSLGQGLEFLIYFQGNSAPDKSGLPSDRFSAERTGGSVSTLTIQRTQQEDSAVYLCASSSGLAGTTDTQYFGPGTRLTVL.

The chain recombines TRBV25-1 with TRBJ2-4; TRBD1 matches at 7 bases. The V and J ends lost 4 bases and 1 base, in that order; junction bases with no gene match: 13. The CDR3 loop spans 18 amino acids. CDR1 and CDR2 (germline): MGHDK, SYGVNS. The CDR3 DNA is TGTGCCAGCAGTGCCCCCTGGGGACAGCCTGGCGCCAAAAACATTCAGTACTTC. Protein sequence: CASSAPWGQPGAKNIQYF.

The V call is TRBV6-5, the J call TRBJ1-1, with no clear D. The V gene's germline CDR1 is MNHEY and CDR2 SVGAGI. V lost 4 bases to trimming and J lost 0 bases, with 9 bases between them. This CDR3 is built from 14 residues. The CDR3, as DNA: TGTGCCAGCAGTTTGAGAGGAATGAACACTGAAGCTTTCTTT. It specifies CASSLRGMNTEAFF.

The chain joins TRBV19 to TRBJ2-3, with a weak D call TRBD1 (6 bases). The CDR3 length is 14 residues. V gave up 5 bases and J gave up 6 bases, with 15 bases separating them. Germline loops: CDR1 LNHDA, CDR2 SQIVND (reference sequence). The CDR3 protein is CASSEGTGKDTQYF. For the CDR3, the DNA is TGTGCCAGTAGTGAGGGAACAGGGAAGGATACGCAGTATTTT.

J is TRBJ1-5 and V is TRBV14, with D uncertain. The CDR3 runs 14 residues. Germline V gene data show CDR1 as SGHDN and CDR2 as FVKESK. Trimming removed 1 base from V and 7 bases from J, with 11 bases in between. The CDR3 bases are TGTGCCAGCAGCCAAGGCAGGTTTGGCCAGCCCCAGCATTTT. Residues: CASSQGRFGQPQHF.

The chain couples TRBV6-5 to TRBJ2-7; D ambiguous. The CDR3 loop spans 14 amino acids. Germline-derived CDR1 and CDR2 are MNHEY and SVGAGI. Trimming took 7 bases from V and 4 from J, leaving 17 bases between them. The CDR3 sequence is CASTQNSLSYEQYF. The CDR3 DNA follows: TGTGCCAGCACCCAAAACAGTTTGTCTTACGAGCAGTACTTC.

With respect to this clone: Other DNA sequences in the same sample also yield this CDR3. The chain links TRBV29-1 to TRBJ2-7; D gene unclear. The CDR3 contains 12 residues. V was clipped by 0 bases and J by 0 bases, with 3 bases between them. Germline CDR1 is SQVTM and CDR2 is ANQGSEA. The CDR3 nucleotides read TGCAGCGTTGAAGACAGCTCCTACGAGCAGTACTTC. Protein: CSVEDSSYEQYF.

Only a few counts were recorded for this clone. The CDR3 sequence: CAISDQEKLFF. The CDR3, as DNA: TGTGCCATCAGTGATCAGGAAAAACTGTTTTTT. The chain uses TRBV10-3 and TRBJ1-4; D ambiguous. There are 11 residues in the CDR3. V was trimmed by 3 bases and J by 8 bases, leaving 4 bases between them. The V gene's germline CDR1 is ENHRY and CDR2 SYGVKD.

The chain has TRBV2 and TRBJ2-7, with 7 bases aligning to TRBD1. Germline CDR1 and CDR2: SNHLY and FYNNEI. This CDR3 region has 13 residues. V was pared by 10 bases and J by 2 bases, with 8 bases of the junction left unmatched. For the CDR3, the DNA is TGTGCCATTCGACAGGGAGCCCCCTACGAGCAGTACTTC. Amino acids: CAIRQGAPYEQYF.

CDR3 in amino acids: CASSLISGTANTEAFF. For the CDR3, the DNA is TGTGCCAGCAGCTTAATCTCGGGGACAGCGAACACTGAAGCTTTCTTT. The chain couples TRBV7-9 to TRBJ1-1, with TRBD1 identical over 7 bases. CDR1 is SEHNR and CDR2 is FQNEAQ in the germline V gene (reference sequence). J was trimmed by 1 base and V by 2 bases; bases with no gene match: 7. The CDR3 is 16 residues long.

The chain is built from TRBV28 and TRBJ2-7; a weak D match, TRBD2 (6 bases). V lost 3 bases and J lost 2, with 17 bases in between. CDR1 is MDHEN and CDR2 is SYDVKM in the germline V gene. This CDR3 contains 16 residues. The CDR3 loop reads CASSLVPAGVTYEQYF. CDR3 DNA: TGTGCCAGCAGTTTGGTTCCAGCGGGCGTGACCTACGAGCAGTACTTC.

This clone was seen just once. In DNA, the CDR3 is TGCAGCGTCAATAGCGGGAGCGGGACAGATACGCAGTATTTT. Protein: CSVNSGSGTDTQYF. The rearrangement joins TRBV29-1 to TRBJ2-3, with 9 positions matching TRBD2. The germline V gene encodes CDR1 SQVTM and CDR2 ANQGSEA. Losses at the gene ends were 6 bases for V and 3 bases for J; bases not matched to a gene: 7. The CDR3 contains 14 residues.

The rearrangement joins TRBV2 to TRBJ2-7, with 14 nucleotides matching TRBD2. Germline V lookup: CDR1 SNHLY, CDR2 FYNNEI. The length of the CDR3 is 14 residues. Germline trimming cut 5 bases from V and 4 bases from J; bases unmatched to any gene: 1. CDR3 sequence: CASSRTSGGYEQYF. The CDR3 DNA sequence: TGTGCCAGCAGTCGGACTAGCGGGGGGTACGAGCAGTACTTC.

This clone was seen a handful of times. The rearrangement joins TRBV6-5 to TRBJ2-1; D is uncertain. The germline V gene encodes CDR1 MNHEY and CDR2 SVGAGI. This CDR3 spans 12 amino acids. Trimming shortened V by 5 bases and J by 2 bases, and 4 bases separated the two germline ends. The CDR3: CASSQAYNEQFF. The CDR3 region has the DNA TGTGCCAGCAGTCAGGCCTACAATGAGCAGTTCTTC.

This chain connects TRBV5-1 to TRBJ2-5, with a possible D match to TRBD1 (6 bases). V lost 4 bases, J lost 5 bases, and 21 bases lay in between. Germline V gene lookup returns CDR1 SGHRS and CDR2 YFSETQ. The CDR3 consists of 16 residues. CDR3 bases: TGCGCCAGCAGCCCCGGCGGCTTATACAGGGTGGAGACCCAGTACTTC. As protein: CASSPGGLYRVETQYF. The full variable domain, completed using reference TRBV5-1 and TRBJ2-5, is KAGVTQTPRYLIKTRGQQVTLSCSPISGHRSVSWYQQTPGQGLQFLFEYFSETQRNKGNFPGRFSGRQFSNSRSEMNVSTLELGDSALYLCASSPGGLYRVETQYFGPGTRLLVL.

This rearrangement joins TRBV6-1 to TRBJ2-1; 9 bases fit TRBD2. Germline V gene sequence: CDR1 MNHNS, CDR2 SASEGT. J was trimmed by 0 bases and V by 4 bases; bases with no gene match: 7. The CDR3 runs to 17 residues. DNA for the CDR3: TGTGCCAGCAGTGCTAGCGGGGCCGCGAGCTCCTACAATGAGCAGTTCTTC. Amino acid sequence: CASSASGAASSYNEQFF.

The chain uses TRBV15 and TRBJ1-5; no definite D call. V lost 8 bases and J lost 5, with 13 bases in between. From germline, CDR1 is LNHNV and CDR2 YYDKDF (reference sequence). CDR3 length: 13 amino acids. CDR3 nucleotides: TGTGCCACCTCGTTTGACGGGGATCAGCCCCAGCATTTT. This encodes CATSFDGDQPQHF.